Detailed here is one T cell receptor (beta chain). The count of this clone is one. It lacks a known antigen. Within one base of it there is no much larger clone, and no base qualities were kept. The immunoSEQ Assay was used to sequence TCR beta CDR3 regions from DNA. The authors processed their data as follows. T cell density was computed as TCR beta template counts normalized to usable DNA estimated by amplifying housekeeping genes. Using the preseqR package, richness was estimated by extrapolating to 120,000 templates for tissue samples and 400,000 templates for PBMC samples. Clonality was taken to be one minus Pielou's evenness. To identify tissue-enriched TCRs, differential abundance testing was run on productive amino-acid clonotypes with a minimum total count of 5 and an alpha of 0.1. The Jaccard Index and the Morisita Overlap Index were used to measure repertoire overlap between compartments. GLIPH grouped TCR beta CDR3s together with public tetramer-defined viral CDR3s, and a viral motif had to include at least three viral sequences and show V-gene enrichment. TCRdb provides this immuneACCESS table in a form limited to in-frame rearrangements. Some clones are lacking; in checked studies, under half of them reflect an unresolved V gene, and why the rest are absent is not known. V, J and clone size were drawn from that table, and D and trimming were deduced from the DNA. In all, the sample holds just under 80,000 clones, and more than 75% of those were seen once. The leading ten clones occupy 8% to 10% of the sample.

This record comes from a study of T cells in localized non-small cell lung cancer (dated by TCRdb to between 2020 and 2021). Context from the whole study: The study analyzed T cell repertoires of hundreds of early-stage NSCLC patients, comparing tumors and uninvolved tumor-adjacent lungs. The cohort comprised approximately 240 treatment-naïve NSCLC patients with resected, localized lung tumors. Of the NSCLC patients, over 120 were male and some 97 were female, and the mean age was approximately 64 years.

Results the study describes overall, beyond this receptor: A median of approximately 57 of the top 100 tumor clones were detected in paired uninvolved adjacent lung, and some 29 of these tumor clones were also found among the top 100 clones of the paired uninvolved adjacent lung. The highest T cell clonality was observed in uninvolved tumor-adjacent lung, where clonality exceeded that of tumor, suggesting that antigenic responses were more focused in uninvolved tumor-adjacent lung. Since the design was exploratory, TCR variables were selected using unadjusted p-values with no false-discovery rate correction. Because multi-region sequencing of the tumors was not done, intratumor heterogeneity could not be ruled out. Higher T cell density in blood was associated with longer overall survival, whereas higher clonality in adjacent lung was associated with shorter survival.

At diagnosis, peripheral blood, uninvolved tumor-adjacent lung and tumor were collected and stored as a combination of fresh-frozen and FFPE material. For TCR repertoire profiling, the blood samples were analyzed as peripheral blood mononuclear cells. The germline V gene sets CDR1 to SNHLY and CDR2 to FYNNEI. Its CDR3 holds 16 amino acids, cysteine through phenylalanine. Only the CDR3 DNA is retained, 48 bases long and in frame from the first base. At the junction V is shortened by 6 bases and J by 8 bases; bases outside the gene matches: 16. The TCR sequence derives from an older female donor with stage I lung adenocarcinoma. The receptor chain draws on TRBV2 and TRBJ2-1; TRBD2 matches 7 bases in the middle. The sample was peripheral blood, taken before any cancer treatment. CDR3 reads: CASSLEAGASKDEQFF. The nucleotides read TGTGCCAGCAGCTTAGAGGCGGGAGCTTCGAAAGATGAGCAGTTCTTC. Here the CDR3 is joined to the reference TRBV2 and TRBJ2-1 genes, and the full variable domain is: EPEVTQTPSHQVTQMGQEVILRCVPISNHLYFYWYRQILGQKVEFLVSFYNNEISEKSEIFDDQFSVERPDGSNFTLKIRSTKLEDSAMYFCASSLEAGASKDEQFFGPGTRLTVL.